This T cell receptor (beta chain) originates from a study of blood T cell repertoires in COVID-19. As handled by the study authors: Nucleated cell counts were estimated from reference gene primer amplification. Using immunoSEQ multiplex PCR, the repertoire was profiled, and TCRdb retains in-frame clones only, with some absent. D and trimming come from the DNA, and the V and J calls and clone size come from that table. The sample comprises about 230,000 clones, around four fifths of which are singletons, and less than 20% rests with the top ten. The CDR3 is 15 residues long. Germline CDR1 reads SGHRS; CDR2 reads YFSETQ. Trimming removed 0 bases from V and 7 bases from J, with 16 bases in between.

The J gene is TRBJ1-2, the V gene TRBV5-1; D not certain. Source material: peripheral blood. The origin of this receptor is a woman over 75 with active or convalescent COVID-19. The CDR3 reads CASSLAAGVSLGYTF. CDR3 bases: TGCGCCAGCAGCTTGGCCGCAGGCGTCAGTCTTGGCTACACCTTC. Complete variable domain (other parts from reference TRBV5-1 and TRBJ1-2): KAGVTQTPRYLIKTRGQQVTLSCSPISGHRSVSWYQQTPGQGLQFLFEYFSETQRNKGNFPGRFSGRQFSNSRSEMNVSTLELGDSALYLCASSLAAGVSLGYTFGSGTRLTVV.